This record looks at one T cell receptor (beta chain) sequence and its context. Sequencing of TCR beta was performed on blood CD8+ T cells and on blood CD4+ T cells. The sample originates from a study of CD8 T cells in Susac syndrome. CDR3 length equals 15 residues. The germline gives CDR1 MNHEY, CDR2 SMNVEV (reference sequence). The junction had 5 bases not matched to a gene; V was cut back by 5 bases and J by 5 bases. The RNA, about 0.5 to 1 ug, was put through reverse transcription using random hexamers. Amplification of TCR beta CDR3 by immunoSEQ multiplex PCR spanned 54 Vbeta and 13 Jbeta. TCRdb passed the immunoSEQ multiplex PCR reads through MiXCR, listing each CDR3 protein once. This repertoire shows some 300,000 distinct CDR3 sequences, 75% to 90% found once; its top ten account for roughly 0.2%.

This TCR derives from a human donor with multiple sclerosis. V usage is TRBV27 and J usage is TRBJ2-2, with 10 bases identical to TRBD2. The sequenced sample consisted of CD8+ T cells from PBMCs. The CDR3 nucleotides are TGTGCCAGCAGTACTAGCGGGGAGGGGACCGGGGAGCTGTTTTTT. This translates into CASSTSGEGTGELFF.